Described below is a single T cell receptor (beta chain) sequence and its context. Its antigen is unidentified. Every single patient, without exception, relapsed after autologous stem cell transplantation, and brentuximab vedotin exposure varied. This sample stems from a study of PD-1 blockade in classical Hodgkin lymphoma. Study-wide points: Baseline diversity was lower in partial responders and progressors than complete responders. Patients starting nivolumab less than 1 year after ASCT had lower diversity and were excluded from later analyses. Newly diagnosed patients were said to have less baseline TCR diversity than healthy donors did. Repertoire differences have undefined causes, possibly disease activity or prior therapy.

Clones were read by immunoSEQ multiplex PCR, and TCRdb kept only the in-frame ones, dropping some. This sample has roughly 47,000 clones, with less than 85% found just once. Sequencing used peripheral blood mononuclear cells (PBMCs), obtained before the second cycle of nivolumab. The source is a human donor with classical Hodgkin lymphoma.

The chain's CDR3 is CASSLAGSPTYEQYF. CDR3 DNA sequence: TGTGCCAGCAGCTTAGCCGGCTCCCCTACCTACGAGCAGTACTTC. This chain connects TRBV7-2 to TRBJ2-5; no definite D call. Judging by the DNA end, TRBJ2-7 fits better; the J call may be wrong. The germline CDR1 and CDR2 sequences are SGHTA and FQGNSA. This CDR3 comprises 15 residues.